The rows below give T cell receptor beta chains drawn from one sample of a study of early T cells in non-severe SARS-CoV-2 infection. TCRdb reprocessed the 5' RACE reads via MiXCR and lists one record per CDR3 protein. This table has about 120,000 distinct CDR3 sequences, around 12% appearing once. Material: whole blood, obtained at baseline. These receptors were collected from an adult who was a healthcare worker with PCR-confirmed SARS-CoV-2 infection or an uninfected control (not recorded which). CDR3s include the opening cysteine and the closing phenylalanine or tryptophan. The D gene is left open where the match is weak. Not every row has a clone size; where given, it reads once, few, many or a size class.

>TRBV7-9|TRBJ2-3|TRBD1|.
CASSPWDSASTDTQYF
TGTGCCAGCAGCCCATGGGACAGCGCTAGCACAGATACGCAGTATTTT
>TRBV7-2|TRBJ2-2|TRBD2|few
CASSWGLAGGPDGELFF
TGTGCCAGCAGCTGGGGACTAGCGGGGGGGCCCGACGGGGAGCTGTTTTTT
>TRBV20-1|TRBJ1-2|.|many
CSAPFSQGDGYTF
TGCAGTGCACCATTCTCCCAGGGTGATGGCTACACCTTC
>TRBV5-6|TRBJ1-4|.|few
CASSLDPRKEKLFF
TGTGCCAGCAGCTTGGACCCCCGAAAGGAAAAACTGTTTTTT
>TRBV20-1|TRBJ1-3|TRBD1|.
CSARRTGGRNSGNTIYF
TGCAGTGCTAGACGGACAGGGGGAAGGAACTCTGGAAACACCATATATTTT
>TRBV10-2|TRBJ2-2|TRBD2|few
CASSVGLAGSGELFF
TGCGCCAGCAGTGTGGGACTAGCGGGGAGCGGGGAGCTGTTTTTT
>TRBV7-8|TRBJ2-3|.|many
CASRPGQSTDTQYF
TGTGCCAGCAGGCCGGGACAAAGCACAGATACGCAGTATTTT
>TRBV12-1|TRBJ2-3|.|few
CASSFLRRTDTQYF
TGTGCCAGCAGCTTTCTGAGGCGCACAGATACGCAGTATTTT
>TRBV7-3|TRBJ2-1|TRBD2|few
CASSYSGGAYNEQFF
TGTGCCAGCAGCTATAGCGGGGGCGCATACAATGAGCAGTTCTTC
>TRBV6-5|TRBJ1-4|TRBD1|many
CASSPTGTGGNEKLFF
TGTGCCAGCAGCCCAACCGGGACAGGAGGGAATGAAAAACTGTTTTTT
>TRBV2|TRBJ1-6|.|few
CASKKDSPLHF
TGTGCCAGCAAAAAAGATTCACCCCTCCACTTT
>TRBV27|TRBJ1-1|.|.
CASSSPGERTEAFF
TGTGCCAGCAGTTCGCCAGGGGAGAGGACTGAAGCTTTCTTT
>TRBV7-3|TRBJ2-6|.|.
CASSPKGSSSGANVLTF
TGTGCCAGCAGCCCCAAAGGGTCCAGCTCTGGGGCCAACGTCCTGACTTTC
>TRBV29-1|TRBJ2-3|TRBD2|few
CSVEWLAGGSTDTQYF
TGCAGCGTTGAATGGCTAGCGGGGGGTAGCACAGATACGCAGTATTTT
>TRBV9|TRBJ2-1|TRBD2|many
CASSPRAFTVAGEDYNEQFF
TGTGCCAGCAGCCCCCGAGCGTTCACAGTAGCGGGAGAGGACTACAATGAGCAGTTCTTC
>TRBV6-2/TRBV6-3|TRBJ2-1|.|many
CASSYVRESSEFF
TGTGCCAGCAGTTATGTTAGGGAGTCGTCCGAGTTCTTC
>TRBV6-5|TRBJ1-5|.|few
CASSPLSRGGNQPQHF
TGTGCCAGCAGTCCCCTAAGCAGGGGTGGCAATCAGCCCCAGCATTTT
>TRBV7-9|TRBJ2-2|.|.
CASSLAPRTGELFF
TGTGCCAGCAGCTTAGCTCCGCGCACCGGGGAGCTGTTTTTT
>TRBV4-2|TRBJ2-7|TRBD2|.
CASSPGTSGGYEQYF
TGTGCCAGCAGCCCCGGGACTAGCGGGGGATACGAGCAGTACTTC
>TRBV12-3/TRBV12-4|TRBJ2-2|.|many
CASIPTEGPWHTGELFF
TGTGCCAGCATCCCAACCGAGGGGCCCTGGCACACCGGGGAGCTGTTTTTT
>TRBV5-1|TRBJ2-1|TRBD2|.
CASGLAGGDNEQFF
TGCGCCAGCGGATTAGCGGGGGGCGACAATGAGCAGTTCTTC
>TRBV7-8|TRBJ1-6|.|.
CASSLAGGITYNSPLHF
TGTGCCAGCAGCTTAGCCGGGGGTATCACCTATAATTCACCCCTCCACTTT
>TRBV12-3/TRBV12-4|TRBJ1-1|.|.
CASTMDIQNTEAFF
TGTGCCAGCACCATGGACATCCAGAACACTGAAGCTTTCTTT
>TRBV6-1|TRBJ2-1|TRBD1|few
CASSPTGQAGDEQFF
TGTGCCAGCAGCCCAACGGGACAGGCCGGGGATGAGCAGTTCTTC
>TRBV6-6|TRBJ2-7|TRBD1|few
CASSLGQGPDGEQYF
TGTGCCAGCAGTTTAGGACAGGGCCCCGATGGCGAGCAGTACTTC
>TRBV7-6|TRBJ2-3|.|few
CASSLGMKDTQYF
TGTGCCAGCAGCTTAGGGATGAAGGATACGCAGTATTTT
>TRBV6-1|TRBJ2-6|.|few
CASSLDRANVLTF
TGTGCCAGCAGTCTCGACAGGGCCAACGTCCTGACTTTC
>TRBV18|TRBJ1-2|.|.
CASSHKSGTESYGYTF
TGTGCCAGCTCACATAAATCCGGGACGGAGAGTTATGGCTACACCTTC
>TRBV6-6|TRBJ2-5|.|.
CASSSTFQETQYF
TGTGCCAGCAGTTCTACGTTCCAAGAGACCCAGTACTTC
>TRBV12-3/TRBV12-4|TRBJ2-5|.|few
CASSLIGVETQYF
TGTGCCAGCAGTTTAATCGGGGTAGAGACCCAGTACTTC
>TRBV6-1|TRBJ1-2|TRBD1|many
CASTSTGGGNYGYTF
TGTGCCAGCACTTCGACAGGGGGCGGTAACTATGGCTACACCTTC
>TRBV24-1|TRBJ1-2|.|few
CATSDGADRYSLGGYTF
TGTGCCACCAGTGATGGGGCCGACAGGTACTCCCTAGGGGGCTACACCTTC
>TRBV5-1|TRBJ2-6|.|.
CASSHGEGYGANVLTF
TGCGCCAGCAGCCATGGAGAGGGGTATGGGGCCAACGTCCTGACTTTC
>TRBV5-6|TRBJ2-1|TRBD2|few
CASSFLLLSNAAAGGNEQFF
TGTGCCAGCAGCTTTTTACTGCTCAGCAATGCCGCCGCGGGAGGGAATGAGCAGTTCTTC
>TRBV10-3|TRBJ2-7|TRBD1|many
CAISAGQGLYEQYF
TGTGCCATCAGTGCGGGACAGGGGCTCTACGAGCAGTACTTC
>TRBV5-1|TRBJ2-3|.|.
CASSLGTVPPDTQYF
TGCGCCAGCAGCTTGGGGACAGTCCCCCCAGATACGCAGTATTTT
>TRBV6-1|TRBJ1-5|.|few
CASSEWGGGNQPQHF
TGTGCCAGCAGTGAATGGGGGGGTGGCAATCAGCCCCAGCATTTT
>TRBV5-1|TRBJ2-3|TRBD2|.
CASSLERGIRDTQYF
TGCGCCAGCAGCTTGGAGCGGGGGATCCGAGATACGCAGTATTTT
>TRBV20-1|TRBJ2-5|TRBD1|few
CSAQTGGEETQYF
TGCAGTGCTCAGACAGGGGGCGAAGAGACCCAGTACTTC
>TRBV12-3/TRBV12-4|TRBJ1-4|.|.
CASSLWPENLFF
TGTGCCAGCAGTTTGTGGCCCGAGAACCTGTTTTTT
>TRBV7-2|TRBJ2-1|.|.
CASSLAPVNEQFF
TGTGCCAGCAGCTTGGCCCCGGTCAATGAGCAGTTCTTC
>TRBV9|TRBJ2-7|.|few
CASSVGISYEQYF
TGTGCCAGCAGCGTCGGGATCTCCTACGAGCAGTACTTC
>TRBV7-3|TRBJ2-5|.|.
CASSLGAWGQTQYF
TGTGCCAGCAGCTTAGGGGCCTGGGGACAGACCCAGTACTTC
>TRBV5-6|TRBJ1-1|.|.
CASKPAGRTEAFF
TGTGCCAGTAAGCCCGCGGGACGGACTGAAGCTTTCTTT
>TRBV12-5|TRBJ1-5|.|few
CASGLVRNGRSNQPQHF
TGTGCTAGTGGTTTGGTACGTAACGGTCGTAGCAATCAGCCCCAGCATTTT
>TRBV5-4|TRBJ2-2|TRBD2|few
CASSLAGSVAGVAGELFF
TGTGCCAGCAGCTTGGCCGGTTCGGTAGCGGGAGTGGCCGGGGAGCTGTTTTTT
>TRBV20-1|TRBJ2-4|.|many
CSAWGDSLAKNIQYF
TGCAGTGCGTGGGGGGACAGCTTAGCCAAAAACATTCAGTACTTC
>TRBV12-3/TRBV12-4|TRBJ1-2|.|.
CASRTGWDYGYTF
TGTGCCAGCAGAACAGGGTGGGATTATGGCTACACCTTC
>TRBV6-2/TRBV6-3|TRBJ2-1|TRBD2|.
CASSTGVAGQQFF
TGTGCCAGCAGTACGGGAGTAGCGGGGCAGCAGTTCTTC
>TRBV11-3|TRBJ2-1|TRBD2|many
CASSPGLAGTGDEQFF
TGTGCCAGCAGCCCGGGACTAGCGGGAACGGGCGATGAGCAGTTCTTC
>TRBV29-1|TRBJ2-1|TRBD2|.
CSVRTSGISNEQFF
TGCAGCGTCAGGACTAGCGGGATTTCTAATGAGCAGTTCTTC
>TRBV28|TRBJ1-2|.|few
CASSLYGRSYGYTF
TGTGCCAGCAGTTTATACGGCAGGAGCTATGGCTACACCTTC
>TRBV10-1|TRBJ1-1|.|.
CASSSSGLGTEAFF
TGCGCCAGCAGCTCTTCAGGTCTTGGGACTGAAGCTTTCTTT
>TRBV19|TRBJ2-5|.|.
CASSGRVEETQYF
TGTGCCAGTAGTGGTCGGGTGGAAGAGACCCAGTACTTC
>TRBV29-1|TRBJ1-1|.|few
CSVPRTATEAFF
TGCAGCGTGCCCCGGACTGCCACTGAAGCTTTCTTT